Shown below are 6 T cell receptor beta chains from a single sample sequenced in a study of shared clonotypes between healthy human individuals (dated by TCRdb to about 2020). The method behind the library was the immunoSEQ multiplex PCR assay. The immuneACCESS repertoire file appears here via TCRdb, limited to in-frame rearrangements. These files lack a portion of the clones; in checked studies, under half of the deficit traces to unresolved V genes, and the cause of the others is not known. The sample contains millions of clones, more than 85% of them found a single time. The ten largest account for around 1.7% of the sample. CD8 naive samples were obtained by positive selection for CCR7 among CD45RO-negative cells, yielding a CD45RA+CCR7+ population from which TemRA cells were excluded. What was sequenced was naive CD8+ T cells from PBMCs. The cell subset or site label, as the study defines it: CD45RA+CCR7+. Every receptor here comes from a man aged 18 to 29 in good health. Some clones in this sample may be carry-over from other donors' samples.

The chain joins TRBV7-8 to TRBJ2-1; D call uncertain. Trimming pared 7 bases from V and 4 bases from J, leaving 11 bases between. CDR1 and CDR2 (germline): SGHVS, FQNEAQ. This CDR3 contains 13 residues. Here the CDR3 reads CASKVFPYNEQFF. The CDR3 nucleotides are TGTGCCAGCAAAGTTTTCCCATACAATGAGCAGTTCTTC.

This chain joins TRBV29-1 and TRBJ2-1; possible D gene TRBD2, 5 bases. CDR3 length: 15 residues. Germline values: CDR1 SQVTM, CDR2 ANQGSEA. V lost 3 bases and J lost 3, with 15 bases in between. CDR3 coding DNA: TGCAGCGTTGAGTACGGGGATAGTCTCTACAATGAGCAGTTCTTC. Protein sequence: CSVEYGDSLYNEQFF.

This sequence joins TRBV14 and TRBJ2-1, with TRBD2 matching over 8 bases. V dropped 3 bases and J dropped 6; count of bases not matched to a gene: 1. This CDR3 comprises 13 residues. Germline CDR1 and CDR2: SGHDN and FVKESK. CDR3 in amino acids: CASSQSGSNEQFF. CDR3 sequence (DNA): TGTGCCAGCAGCCAGAGCGGGAGCAATGAGCAGTTCTTC. Based on the CDR3 plus reference TRBV14 and TRBJ2-1, the full variable domain is EAGVTQFPSHSVIEKGQTVTLRCDPISGHDNLYWYRRVMGKEIKFLLHFVKESKQDESGMPNNRFLAERTGGTYSTLKVQPAELEDSGVYFCASSQSGSNEQFFGPGTRLTVL.

This sequence joins TRBV27 and TRBJ1-5, with 8 positions matching TRBD1. J lost 4 bases, V lost 6 bases, and 5 bases had no gene match. Looked up from germline, CDR1 is MNHEY and CDR2 is SMNVEV (reference sequence). The CDR3 consists of 14 residues. CDR3 nucleotides: TGTGCCAGCAGCAAAGGACAGGGAAATCAGCCCCAGCATTTT. The encoded protein is CASSKGQGNQPQHF.

This rearrangement joins TRBV27 to TRBJ2-2; D is possibly TRBD2 (5 bases). The V gene's germline CDR1 is MNHEY and CDR2 SMNVEV (reference sequence). V gave up 1 base and J gave up 8 bases, with 11 bases separating them. The CDR3 extends over 14 amino acids. CDR3 residues: CASSLLLVPGELFF. The CDR3 DNA reads TGTGCCAGCAGTTTATTACTAGTTCCTGGGGAGCTGTTTTTT.

The V gene is TRBV4-3, the J gene TRBJ1-1, with 8 bases matching TRBD1. Germline V lookup: CDR1 LGHNA, CDR2 YSLEER. The CDR3 is made up of 15 amino acids. Trimming at V came to 0 bases and at J to 4 bases, leaving 4 bases not matched to a gene. In DNA form, the CDR3 reads TGCGCCAGCAGCCAAGACAGGGGGCTTAGCACTGAAGCTTTCTTT. Its protein is CASSQDRGLSTEAFF.